Following are 25 T cell receptor beta chains from one sample sequenced in a study of response to subunit inactivated influenza vaccine. TCRdb ran MiXCR on the RT-PCR reads and lists one entry per CDR3 protein. The profile covers roughly 670,000 distinct CDR3 sequences, with about 15% appearing a single time and around 7.6% taken by the ten largest. The starting material was PBMCs from blood, obtained approximately 15 days before vaccination. Receptors were obtained from a man in his forties or fifties who received an inactivated influenza vaccine.

The gene calls are TRBV27 and TRBJ2-3; a possible D gene is TRBD2 (6 bases). Germline CDR1 is MNHEY and CDR2 is SMNVEV (reference sequence). The CDR3 has 15 residues. V shed 3 bases and J shed 0 bases, with 10 bases lying between them. The CDR3 is CASSFIAASTDTQYF. In DNA form, the CDR3 reads TGTGCCAGCAGTTTCATAGCGGCTAGCACAGATACGCAGTATTTT.

In its sample, this clonotype was seen many times. The genes are TRBV5-1 and TRBJ2-5, with 10 nucleotides matching TRBD1. Germline CDR1 SGHRS, CDR2 YFSETQ. This CDR3 comprises 15 residues. Trimming removed 4 bases from V and 4 bases from J; junction bases left unmatched: 7. The CDR3 reads CASSMGQGIIETQYF. The DNA of the CDR3 is TGCGCCAGCAGCATGGGACAGGGGATTATAGAGACCCAGTACTTC. The complete variable domain, with remaining parts taken from reference TRBV5-1 and TRBJ2-5, reads KAGVTQTPRYLIKTRGQQVTLSCSPISGHRSVSWYQQTPGQGLQFLFEYFSETQRNKGNFPGRFSGRQFSNSRSEMNVSTLELGDSALYLCASSMGQGIIETQYFGPGTRLLVL.

The rearrangement links TRBV7-7 to TRBJ2-5, with a weak D call TRBD2 (5 bases). CDR1 is SSHAT, CDR2 FNYEAQ, per germline (reference sequence). This CDR3 contains 14 residues. V was shortened by 5 bases and J by 1 base, with 11 bases between the two germline ends. In nucleotides, the CDR3 is TGTGCCAGCAGCAAAAGCGGTGGCCAAGAGACCCAGTACTTC. This gives the protein CASSKSGGQETQYF.

CDR3 in amino acids: CASCRGRNSPLHF. CDR3 bases: TGTGCCAGCTGCAGGGGACGAAATTCACCCCTCCACTTT. The rearrangement links TRBV18 to TRBJ1-6, with D perhaps matching TRBD1 (6 bases). The CDR3 is made up of 13 amino acids. Germline CDR1 is KGHSH and CDR2 is LQKENI. The germline V and J ends were trimmed by 7 bases and 7 bases, with 11 bases remaining between them.

There are many counts of this clonotype. This chain links TRBV6-2 or TRBV6-3 with TRBJ2-1; D gene ambiguous. Germline lookup yields CDR1 MNHEY and CDR2 SVGEGT. Between the trimmed V and J ends, which lost 5 bases and 4 bases, there was a span of 30 bases. The CDR3 is 20 amino acids. The CDR3 DNA reads as TGTGCCAGCAGTCTACGCCGTCGTATGGTGGTCGGCAGAATTTACAATGAGCAGTTCTTC. This gives the protein CASSLRRRMVVGRIYNEQFF.

The V call is TRBV7-9, the J call TRBJ2-7; possibly TRBD1 for D (6 bases). This CDR3 is 14 amino acids long. Germline V gene sequence: CDR1 SEHNR, CDR2 FQNEAQ (reference sequence). The V end lost 7 bases, the J end lost 5 bases, and 18 bases lay between the germline ends. CDR3 coding DNA: TGTGCCAGCACCCCTGGCGCAGGGGCACACGAGCAGTACTTC. Translating it yields CASTPGAGAHEQYF.

Many counts were recorded for this clonotype. The chain combines TRBV20-1 with TRBJ2-1; D ambiguous. Looked up from germline, CDR1 is DFQATT and CDR2 is SNEGSKA (reference sequence). This CDR3 is built from 11 residues. V was clipped by 6 bases and J by 3 bases, with 6 bases between them. This CDR3 is CSATIYNEQFF. In DNA, the CDR3 is TGCAGTGCCACCATCTACAATGAGCAGTTCTTC.

The chain has TRBV27 and TRBJ2-5; D not resolved. Trimming cost V 0 bases and J 7 bases, with 12 bases left between them. In germline, CDR1 is MNHEY, CDR2 SMNVEV (reference sequence). The CDR3 is made up of 14 amino acids. The CDR3 reads CASSLSMVPRTQYF. The CDR3, as DNA: TGTGCCAGCAGTTTATCGATGGTCCCGCGGACCCAGTACTTC.

This clonotype occurred a few times. The chain uses TRBV12-3 or TRBV12-4 and TRBJ2-7; no firm D call. This CDR3 contains 11 residues. V lost 4 bases to trimming and J lost 5 bases, with 6 bases between them. CDR3 nucleotides: TGTGCCAGCAGTTCCTTTGACGAGCAGTACTTC. This encodes CASSSFDEQYF.

This clonotype was seen many times. The CDR3 nucleotides read TGTGCCAGCAGCATGGACAGGGGGCAATACAATGAGCAGTTCTTC. It is translated as CASSMDRGQYNEQFF. The gene calls are TRBV2 and TRBJ2-1, with TRBD1 matching over 11 bases. The CDR3 loop spans 15 amino acids. Germline V gene lookup returns CDR1 SNHLY and CDR2 FYNNEI. Unmatched junction bases numbered 5, after V lost 6 bases and J lost 4 bases. Full variable domain (rest looked up from reference TRBV2 and TRBJ2-1): EPEVTQTPSHQVTQMGQEVILRCVPISNHLYFYWYRQILGQKVEFLVSFYNNEISEKSEIFDDQFSVERPDGSNFTLKIRSTKLEDSAMYFCASSMDRGQYNEQFFGPGTRLTVL.

This clonotype was observed a handful of times. The rearrangement links TRBV6-2 or TRBV6-3 to TRBJ2-2, with 7 bases aligning to TRBD1. CDR1 MNHEY and CDR2 SVGEGT come from the germline V gene. This CDR3 contains 13 residues. The V segment lost 7 bases and the J segment 4 bases; nucleotides outside the gene matches: 3. The CDR3 reads CASTQGSTGELFF. The CDR3 nucleotides read TGTGCCAGCACACAGGGGTCCACCGGGGAGCTGTTTTTT.

In its sample, this clonotype was seen many times. The CDR3 DNA is TGTGCCAGCAGTTACTCAACTGAAGCTTTCTTT. Translation gives CASSYSTEAFF. The chain employs TRBV6-2 or TRBV6-3 and TRBJ1-1, with D uncertain. The CDR3 sequence is 11 residues long. Trimming stripped 0 bases from V and 5 bases from J, with 1 base between. Germline CDR1 is MNHEY and CDR2 is SVGEGT.

V usage is TRBV12-3 or TRBV12-4 and J usage is TRBJ2-1, with 9 bases that match TRBD1. Losses at the gene ends were 5 bases for V and 4 bases for J; bases not matched to a gene: 6. The CDR3 is made up of 15 amino acids. CDR3 residues: CASSPGTGMYNEQFF. The CDR3 DNA reads as TGTGCCAGCAGTCCCGGGACAGGGATGTACAATGAGCAGTTCTTC.

The sample holds a few counts of this clonotype. This sequence joins TRBV6-6 and TRBJ2-7; D possibly corresponds to TRBD1 (5 bases). The V end was cut by 6 bases, the J end by 2 bases, with 11 bases between. Germline V gene lookup returns CDR1 MNHNY and CDR2 SVGAGI (reference sequence). This CDR3 is built from 13 residues. In DNA, the CDR3 is TGTGCCAGCAGCTCACAGGACGCCTACGAGCAGTACTTC. Translating it yields CASSSQDAYEQYF.

This clonotype was seen at least ten times. The V and J genes are TRBV7-9 and TRBJ2-3, with TRBD2 as a possible D gene (7 bases). This CDR3 is built from 17 residues. The germline gives CDR1 SEHNR, CDR2 FQNEAQ (reference sequence). Deletions cut 2 bases from V and 2 bases from J, with 17 bases between. Written as DNA, the CDR3 is TGTGCCAGCAGCTTAAGTCTCGGCGGGGGCTACACAGATACGCAGTATTTT. It encodes CASSLSLGGGYTDTQYF.

This clonotype occurred many times. The rearrangement links TRBV12-3 or TRBV12-4 to TRBJ1-4, with 7 bases identical to TRBD1. This CDR3 has 13 amino acids. J gave up 4 bases and V 6 bases, and 2 bases lay outside the gene matches. CDR3 sequence reads: CASSGQVNEKLFF. Here the CDR3 DNA reads TGTGCCAGCAGCGGACAGGTTAATGAAAAACTGTTTTTT.

This clonotype was counted a few times. The chain employs TRBV27 and TRBJ1-4; TRBD1 is a possible D gene (5 bases). Trimming cost V 4 bases and J 2 bases, with 8 bases left between them. The CDR3 extends over 14 amino acids. CDR1 is MNHEY and CDR2 is SMNVEV in the germline V gene (reference sequence). Here the CDR3 DNA reads TGTGCCAGCAGTTCCAGGGTCACTAATGAAAAACTGTTTTTT. This sequence encodes CASSSRVTNEKLFF. The full variable domain, in which reference TRBV27 and TRBJ1-4 provide the parts outside the CDR3, is EAQVTQNPRYLITVTGKKLTVTCSQNMNHEYMSWYRQDPGLGLRQIYYSMNVEVTDKGDVPEGYKVSRKEKRNFPLILESPSPNQTSLYFCASSSRVTNEKLFFGSGTQLSVL.

The table lists this clonotype with many counts. One end of the junction varies from germline; a read error may be responsible. The rearrangement uses TRBV5-1 and TRBJ2-3; no definite D call. CDR3 length: 12 amino acids. The germline V gene encodes CDR1 SGHRS and CDR2 YFSETQ. This CDR3 is CASSPNTDTQYF. The CDR3, as DNA: TGTGCCAGCAGCCCGAACACAGATACGCAGTATTTT.

The chain combines TRBV7-2 with TRBJ2-1; no clear D gene. The CDR3 covers 13 residues. Per the germline V gene, CDR1 is SGHTA and CDR2 is FQGNSA. V was trimmed by 4 bases and J by 12 bases, leaving 16 bases between them. This CDR3 reads CASSSPVGPGQFF. The CDR3 DNA reads TGTGCCAGCAGCTCCCCTGTTGGGCCAGGGCAGTTCTTC.

Ten or more counts support this clonotype. The V gene is TRBV29-1, the J gene TRBJ2-1, with TRBD1 matching 8 bases. From germline, CDR1 is SQVTM and CDR2 ANQGSEA. V shed 4 bases, J shed 9 bases, and the junction held 8 bases outside the gene matches. This CDR3 contains 13 residues. The CDR3 region is CSVVGRGLSEQFF. CDR3 coding DNA: TGCAGCGTTGTGGGCAGGGGGCTGAGTGAGCAGTTCTTC.

This clonotype was counted ten times or more. This chain uses TRBV3-1 with TRBJ1-2; perhaps TRBD1 as D (6 bases). V lost 1 base and J lost 6, with 18 bases in between. This CDR3 comprises 16 residues. Germline V gene data show CDR1 as LGHDT and CDR2 as YNNKEL (reference sequence). The CDR3 spells CASSQVFLGQRDGYTF. For the CDR3, the DNA is TGTGCCAGCAGCCAAGTCTTTCTAGGACAGAGGGATGGCTACACCTTC. Full variable domain (remainder filled in from reference TRBV3-1 and TRBJ1-2): DTAVSQTPKYLVTQMGNDKSIKCEQNLGHDTMYWYKQDSKKFLKIMFSYNNKELIINETVPNRFSPKSPDKAHLNLHINSLELGDSAVYFCASSQVFLGQRDGYTFGSGTRLTVV.

V gene TRBV7-2 combines with J gene TRBJ2-7; 7 nucleotides match TRBD1. Germline assignment: CDR1 SGHTA and CDR2 FQGNSA. V lost 5 bases, J lost 4 bases, and 8 bases stayed unmatched. This CDR3 is 14 amino acids long. This chain's CDR3 is CASSRGQVRYEQYF. CDR3 nucleotides: TGTGCCAGCAGCCGTGGACAGGTTAGGTACGAGCAGTACTTC.

This clonotype was detected a few times. The chain employs TRBV14 and TRBJ1-1, with D unresolved. The germline V and J ends were trimmed by 2 bases and 4 bases, with 11 bases remaining between them. The CDR3 contains 14 residues. CDR1 and CDR2 from the germline V gene are SGHDN and FVKESK. The CDR3 here is CASSQRGMGTEAFF. The CDR3 bases are TGTGCCAGCAGCCAAAGAGGGATGGGCACTGAAGCTTTCTTT.

V is TRBV15 and J is TRBJ1-3; weak D call: TRBD1 (5 bases). V was cut by 4 bases and J by 0 bases, with 22 bases left in between. The germline V gene has CDR1 LNHNV and CDR2 YYDKDF (reference sequence). The CDR3 is made up of 19 amino acids. The CDR3 loop reads CATSTSGAGKGLSGNTIYF. The CDR3, as DNA: TGTGCCACCAGCACGAGTGGGGCCGGGAAAGGTCTCTCTGGAAACACCATATATTTT.

This clonotype was detected a few times. This rearrangement joins TRBV20-1 to TRBJ1-1; D unresolved. V was cut by 0 bases and J by 1 base, with 15 bases left in between. CDR1 DFQATT and CDR2 SNEGSKA come from the germline V gene (reference sequence). The CDR3 totals 16 residues. CDR3 sequence: CSARDNLRGTNTEAFF. In nucleotides, the CDR3 is TGCAGTGCTAGAGATAACCTACGGGGAACGAACACTGAAGCTTTCTTT.